This is a list of T cell receptor beta chains from one sample in a study of blood T cell repertoires in COVID-19. TCRdb keeps only in-frame clones here, not all; method: immunoSEQ multiplex PCR. The repertoire includes 210,000 or so clones, about 90% of them detected once, and approximately 1.2% sits in the top ten. Sequencing was done on a sample of peripheral blood. Receptors originate from a man aged 25-45 years with acute or convalescent COVID-19. Each CDR3 is given with its conserved first and last residue. D genes are given only for firm matches. Size is stated for part of the rows, as once, few or many counts, or as a class when the clone is expanded.

d_call: NA
clone_size: NA
j_call: TRBJ2-5
v_call: TRBV5-5
cdr3_nt: TGTGCCAGCAGCTTGGGGCAGGGGCTGTACCAAGAGACCCAGTACTTC
cdr3_aa: CASSLGQGLYQETQYF

d_call: NA
clone_size: NA
j_call: TRBJ1-3
v_call: TRBV9
cdr3_nt: TGTGCCAGCAGCGTAGAAGGAGGGGTAGGAAACACCATATATTTT
cdr3_aa: CASSVEGGVGNTIYF

d_call: NA
clone_size: once
j_call: TRBJ1-1
v_call: TRBV4-1
cdr3_nt: TGCGCCAGCAGTATGGGGGGGAACACTGAAGCTTTCTTT
cdr3_aa: CASSMGGNTEAFF

d_call: TRBD2
clone_size: NA
j_call: TRBJ2-1
v_call: TRBV5-1
cdr3_nt: TGCGCCAGCAGCCTTGAGGCTAGCGGGGGGCCCTCCTACAATGAGCAGTTCTTC
cdr3_aa: CASSLEASGGPSYNEQFF

d_call: NA
clone_size: NA
j_call: TRBJ2-3
v_call: TRBV12-3/TRBV12-4
cdr3_nt: TGTGCCAGCAGTTTAGTAACAGGGGATACGCAGTATTTT
cdr3_aa: CASSLVTGDTQYF

d_call: NA
clone_size: NA
j_call: TRBJ2-1
v_call: TRBV9
cdr3_nt: TGTGCCAGCAGCTCTCGGGGGAACTCCTACAATGAGCAGTTCTTC
cdr3_aa: CASSSRGNSYNEQFF

d_call: NA
clone_size: NA
j_call: TRBJ1-5
v_call: TRBV15
cdr3_nt: TGTGCCACCAGCCTGGGAGGCCGTGCGGGTCAGCCCCAGCATTTT
cdr3_aa: CATSLGGRAGQPQHF

d_call: TRBD2
clone_size: few
j_call: TRBJ2-3
v_call: TRBV11-2
cdr3_nt: TGTGCCAGCAGCTTAGTCTTCCGGGAGGGTAACACAGATACGCAGTATTTT
cdr3_aa: CASSLVFREGNTDTQYF

d_call: NA
clone_size: NA
j_call: TRBJ1-1
v_call: TRBV28
cdr3_nt: TGTGCCAGCAGTTTCGGGGGCGCAGGGAGGGGCACTGAAGCTTTCTTT
cdr3_aa: CASSFGGAGRGTEAFF

d_call: NA
clone_size: NA
j_call: TRBJ1-5
v_call: TRBV30
cdr3_nt: TGTGCCTGGAGGAGGAGCGGCAATCAGCCCCAGCATTTT
cdr3_aa: CAWRRSGNQPQHF

d_call: NA
clone_size: NA
j_call: TRBJ1-5
v_call: TRBV19
cdr3_nt: TGTGCCAGTAGTCCCGAGGGACAGCCCCAGCATTTT
cdr3_aa: CASSPEGQPQHF

d_call: NA
clone_size: NA
j_call: TRBJ2-7
v_call: TRBV9
cdr3_nt: TGTGCCAGCAGCGTAGGGCTCCCCTCCTACGAGCAGTACTTC
cdr3_aa: CASSVGLPSYEQYF

d_call: NA
clone_size: NA
j_call: TRBJ1-1
v_call: TRBV5-1
cdr3_nt: TGCGCCAGCAGCTGGACAGTGAACACTGAAGCTTTCTTT
cdr3_aa: CASSWTVNTEAFF

d_call: TRBD1
clone_size: NA
j_call: TRBJ1-1
v_call: TRBV7-9
cdr3_nt: TGTGCCAGCAGCTCACCCGAGACAGGGGCAGGGACTGAAGCTTTCTTT
cdr3_aa: CASSSPETGAGTEAFF

d_call: NA
clone_size: NA
j_call: TRBJ2-1
v_call: TRBV3-1/TRBV3-2
cdr3_nt: TGTGCCAGCAGCCAAAGTCCGGGGTTCTCCTACAATGAGCAGTTCTTC
cdr3_aa: CASSQSPGFSYNEQFF

d_call: NA
clone_size: NA
j_call: TRBJ2-2
v_call: TRBV10-1
cdr3_nt: TGCGCCAGCGGCGGCGGGCCCCCCGGGGAGCTGTTTTTT
cdr3_aa: CASGGGPPGELFF

d_call: NA
clone_size: NA
j_call: TRBJ1-5
v_call: TRBV19
cdr3_nt: TGTGCCAGTATGGCAGGGAATAGCAATCAGCCCCAGCATTTT
cdr3_aa: CASMAGNSNQPQHF

d_call: NA
clone_size: NA
j_call: TRBJ1-2
v_call: TRBV6-5
cdr3_nt: TGTGCCAGCAGTTACGGCGGCTATGGCTACACCTTC
cdr3_aa: CASSYGGYGYTF

d_call: TRBD2
clone_size: NA
j_call: TRBJ2-4
v_call: TRBV30
cdr3_nt: TGTGCCTGGAGAAGGCGGGGGGCGGAGAACATTCAGTACTTC
cdr3_aa: CAWRRRGAENIQYF